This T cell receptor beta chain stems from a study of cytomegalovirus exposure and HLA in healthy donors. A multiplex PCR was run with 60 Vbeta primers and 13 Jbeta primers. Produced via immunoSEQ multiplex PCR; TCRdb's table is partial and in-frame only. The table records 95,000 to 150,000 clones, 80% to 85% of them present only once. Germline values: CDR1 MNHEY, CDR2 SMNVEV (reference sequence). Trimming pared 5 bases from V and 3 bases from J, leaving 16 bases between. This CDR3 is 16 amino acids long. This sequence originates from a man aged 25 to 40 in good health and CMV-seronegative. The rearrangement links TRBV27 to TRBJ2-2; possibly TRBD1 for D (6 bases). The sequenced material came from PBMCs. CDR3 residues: CASSPHHRVDTGELFF. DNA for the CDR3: TGTGCCAGCAGTCCCCACCACAGGGTCGACACCGGGGAGCTGTTTTTT.